This passage covers 27 T cell receptor beta chains from one sample sequenced in a study of siplizumab effects on memory and regulatory T cells. Assay: immunoSEQ multiplex PCR; the TCRdb copy retains only in-frame clones and omits some. The profile shows some 100,000 clones, about 95% of them singletons. The source material was non-Treg CD4+ T cells sorted from blood. These receptors all stem from a human donor in good health.

The chain has TRBV2 and TRBJ1-2; D is unresolved. In germline, CDR1 is SNHLY, CDR2 FYNNEI. Trimming pared 2 bases from V and 5 bases from J, leaving 6 bases between. The CDR3 is 12 amino acids. The CDR3 loop is CASSESGYGYTF. The CDR3, as DNA: TGTGCCAGCAGTGAATCGGGGTATGGCTACACCTTC. The whole variable domain, remainder taken from reference TRBV2 and TRBJ1-2, is EPEVTQTPSHQVTQMGQEVILRCVPISNHLYFYWYRQILGQKVEFLVSFYNNEISEKSEIFDDQFSVERPDGSNFTLKIRSTKLEDSAMYFCASSESGYGYTFGSGTRLTVV.

The chain uses TRBV12-5 and TRBJ2-2; TRBD1 matches 7 bases. This CDR3 is 14 amino acids long. In germline, CDR1 is LGHNT, CDR2 FRNRAP. V was clipped by 3 bases and J by 6 bases; unmatched bases: 4. CDR3 DNA: TGTGCTAGTGGTTTTGGGCAGGGGGCCGGGGAGCTGTTTTTT. It is translated as CASGFGQGAGELFF.

This clone was observed a single time. The chain recombines TRBV5-1 with TRBJ2-5, with D perhaps matching TRBD2 (5 bases). CDR1 and CDR2 (germline): SGHRS, YFSETQ. Trimming left V 5 bases short and J 4 bases short, with 12 bases between. This CDR3 is built from 13 residues. In nucleotides, the CDR3 is TGCGCCAGCAGTACCGGAGGTGGAGAGACCCAGTACTTC. Amino acid sequence: CASSTGGGETQYF.

The chain combines TRBV9 with TRBJ1-4, with D perhaps TRBD1 (6 bases). The ends were cut back, 4 bases at V and 4 bases at J, with 14 bases in the middle. CDR1 SGDLS and CDR2 YYNGEE come from the germline V gene. CDR3 length equals 15 residues. The CDR3 DNA is TGTGCCAGCAGCCCTATCGGGGGCAGTAATGAAAAACTGTTTTTT. It codes for CASSPIGGSNEKLFF.

This chain joins TRBV11-3 and TRBJ2-3; the D gene is possibly TRBD2 (5 bases). Per the germline V gene, CDR1 is SGHNT and CDR2 is YENEEA. Trimming took off 3 bases at V and 1 base at J, with 14 bases between the two ends. The CDR3 runs 16 residues. The CDR3 DNA follows: TGTGCCAGCAGCTTTTACATGGGAGAAGGCACAGATACGCAGTATTTT. It translates to CASSFYMGEGTDTQYF.

The CDR3 coding sequence is TGTGCCAGCAGCTTGCCAACAGGGTCCGGGGTCTCATGGGAGCAGTTCTTC. Translation gives CASSLPTGSGVSWEQFF. The V and J genes are TRBV5-4 and TRBJ2-1; D might be TRBD1 (6 bases). Per the germline V gene, CDR1 is SGHNT and CDR2 is YYREEE (reference sequence). This CDR3 has 17 amino acids. The ends were cut back, 1 base at V and 10 bases at J, with 24 bases in the middle.

This chain joins TRBV6-6 and TRBJ2-7; TRBD1 agrees at 9 bases. The CDR3 length is 16 residues. With 7 bases clipped from V and 6 bases from J, the junction kept 16 bases outside the gene matches. Per germline, CDR1 MNHNY and CDR2 SVGAGI (reference sequence). The CDR3 is CASTSFQGQGVGEQYF. The CDR3 coding sequence is TGTGCCAGCACCTCATTCCAGGGACAGGGCGTCGGCGAGCAGTACTTC.

DNA for the CDR3: TGCACCAGCAGCCCTCGACAGAACAACTCTGGGGCCAACGTCCTGACTTTC. Protein sequence: CTSSPRQNNSGANVLTF. The J gene is TRBJ2-6, the V gene TRBV1; TRBD1, the table's D call, was not compared with the DNA. TRBV1 is listed as a pseudogene. This CDR3 is 17 amino acids long.

The sample holds one count of this clone. V is TRBV19 and J is TRBJ2-5; no definite D call. V shed 7 bases and J shed 5 bases, with 14 bases lying between them. Germline V lookup: CDR1 LNHDA, CDR2 SQIVND (reference sequence). The CDR3 sequence is 13 residues long. The CDR3 sequence: CASNMGLGETQYF. The CDR3 coding sequence is TGTGCCAGTAACATGGGATTAGGGGAGACCCAGTACTTC. The entire variable domain, with the rest obtained from reference TRBV19 and TRBJ2-5, is as follows: DGGITQSPKYLFRKEGQNVTLSCEQNLNHDAMYWYRQDPGQGLRLIYYSQIVNDFQKGDIAEGYSVSREKKESFPLTVTSAQKNPTAFYLCASNMGLGETQYFGPGTRLLVL.

The CDR3 nucleotides read TGTGCCAGCAGTCGTAGCGGTTGGGAGGGGAATCGAGGCGAGCAGTTCTTC. Translated: CASSRSGWEGNRGEQFF. This sequence joins TRBV28 and TRBJ2-1; 7 bases are shared with TRBD2. CDR3 length equals 17 residues. J was trimmed by 10 bases and V by 5 bases; bases with no gene match: 20. The V gene's germline CDR1 is MDHEN and CDR2 SYDVKM.

This clone was picked up a small number of times. Other DNA variants within this sample encode the same CDR3. This sequence joins TRBV7-2 and TRBJ2-7, with no clear D. The V and J ends lost 2 bases and 3 bases respectively, with 5 bases between them. There are 12 residues in the CDR3. The germline gives CDR1 SGHTA, CDR2 FQGNSA. Here the CDR3 DNA reads TGTGCCAGCAGCTTATCCAGCTACGAGCAGTACTTC. Residues: CASSLSSYEQYF.

This chain connects TRBV4-1 to TRBJ2-7; D may be TRBD1 (6 bases). Trimming took off 3 bases at V and 2 bases at J, with 14 bases between the two ends. The CDR3 runs 15 residues. Germline V gives CDR1 MGHRA, CDR2 YSYEKL. The DNA for the CDR3 is TGCGCCAGCAGCCAGGAAATACAGGGACCCTACGAGCAGTACTTC. It is translated as CASSQEIQGPYEQYF.

This chain joins TRBV28 and TRBJ2-1; D unclear. Trimming removed 3 bases from V and 0 bases from J, with 18 bases in between. Germline CDR1 and CDR2: MDHEN and SYDVKM. The CDR3 loop spans 18 amino acids. CDR3 sequence: CASSFVGSASSSYNEQFF. As DNA, the CDR3 is TGTGCCAGCAGTTTTGTGGGATCAGCGTCGAGCTCCTACAATGAGCAGTTCTTC.

This chain uses TRBV29-1 with TRBJ1-1; no clear D. The V gene's germline CDR1 is SQVTM and CDR2 ANQGSEA. Trimming left V 4 bases short and J 1 base short, with 7 bases between. The CDR3 runs 12 residues. The CDR3 reads CSVVTANTEAFF. DNA for the CDR3: TGCAGCGTTGTAACAGCGAACACTGAAGCTTTCTTT.

The chain joins TRBV28 to TRBJ2-7, with 14 bases matching TRBD2. This CDR3 spans 16 amino acids. The V gene's germline CDR1 is MDHEN and CDR2 SYDVKM. V trimming: 6 bases; J trimming: 4 bases; junction bases outside the gene matches: 8. The DNA for the CDR3 is TGTGCCAGCAGGTTTGGTGGGACTAGCGGGAGTTACGAGCAGTACTTC. The encoded protein is CASRFGGTSGSYEQYF.

The rearrangement joins TRBV7-9 to TRBJ1-4; TRBD1 aligns across 9 bases. CDR1 is SEHNR, CDR2 FQNEAQ, per germline (reference sequence). This CDR3 contains 17 residues. J gave up 0 bases and V 2 bases, and 4 bases lay outside the gene matches. The CDR3 nucleotides are TGTGCCAGCAGCTTAACAGGGGGCTTTGCAACTAATGAAAAACTGTTTTTT. Encoded protein: CASSLTGGFATNEKLFF.

This clone appeared a single time. The V and J genes are TRBV6-1 and TRBJ2-1, with TRBD2 matching 12 bases. Germline CDR1 is MNHNS and CDR2 is SASEGT. The CDR3 is 18 residues long. V was clipped by 0 bases and J by 6 bases; unmatched bases: 9. The CDR3 protein is CASSEALRASGRVNEQFF. The CDR3 DNA follows: TGTGCCAGCAGTGAAGCGCTTCGGGCTAGCGGGAGGGTCAATGAGCAGTTCTTC.

The chain joins TRBV28 to TRBJ1-5; D is undetermined. The germline V gene encodes CDR1 MDHEN and CDR2 SYDVKM. V was shortened by 3 bases and J by 2 bases, with 17 bases between the two germline ends. This CDR3 contains 17 residues. Here the CDR3 reads CASSFDPWAGGNQPQHF. CDR3 nucleotide sequence: TGTGCCAGCAGTTTCGATCCTTGGGCAGGCGGCAATCAGCCCCAGCATTTT.

This chain uses TRBV5-8 with TRBJ2-6, with 14 bases fitting TRBD2. Germline V lookup: CDR1 SGHTS, CDR2 YDEGEE. The CDR3 runs to 17 residues. V was pared by 6 bases and J by 2 bases, with 4 bases of the junction left unmatched. CDR3 bases: TGTGCCAGCAACAGACTAGCGGGAGGGACTGGGGCCAACGTCCTGACTTTC. Residues: CASNRLAGGTGANVLTF.

The rearrangement joins TRBV10-1 to TRBJ2-2; TRBD1 aligns across 8 bases. CDR1 WNHNN and CDR2 SYGVQD come from the germline V gene (reference sequence). The CDR3 is 14 residues long. V lost 6 bases, J lost 4 bases, and 4 bases stayed unmatched. The CDR3 region has the DNA TGCGCCAGCAGCGGACAGGGCCGCACCGGGGAGCTGTTTTTT. Its protein is CASSGQGRTGELFF.

This clone was seen only once. The rearrangement links TRBV6-5 to TRBJ2-7; weak D call: TRBD1 (6 bases). Trimming took off 0 bases at V and 2 bases at J, with 11 bases between the two ends. The CDR3 runs 15 residues. Germline CDR1 is MNHEY and CDR2 is SVGAGI. CDR3 in amino acids: CASSYSSRGAYEQYF. The CDR3, as DNA: TGTGCCAGCAGTTACTCTAGCAGGGGAGCCTACGAGCAGTACTTC.

This clone came up once. CDR3 sequence reads: CASRPTEYSNQPQHF. CDR3 bases: TGCGCCAGCAGACCGACGGAGTATAGCAATCAGCCCCAGCATTTT. The chain combines TRBV5-1 with TRBJ1-5; D uncertain. The CDR3 has 15 residues. Between the trimmed V and J ends, which lost 5 bases and 0 bases, there was a span of 12 bases. Germline CDR1 is SGHRS and CDR2 is YFSETQ.

In its sample, this clone was seen once. The V call is TRBV4-1, the J call TRBJ2-5; D not resolved. CDR3 length equals 13 residues. V lost 4 bases and J 2 bases, leaving 8 bases between the germline ends. Per germline, CDR1 MGHRA and CDR2 YSYEKL. CDR3 protein: CASSLGRQETQYF. The CDR3 coding sequence is TGCGCCAGCAGCCTGGGAAGACAAGAGACCCAGTACTTC.

The chain couples TRBV5-8 to TRBJ2-3; 9 nucleotides align to TRBD2. V trimming: 0 bases; J trimming: 3 bases; junction bases outside the gene matches: 2. CDR1 is SGHTS, CDR2 YDEGEE, per germline. This CDR3 spans 15 amino acids. The CDR3 nucleotides are TGTGCCAGCAGCTTGGCGCTAGCGGGGACAGATACGCAGTATTTT. It specifies CASSLALAGTDTQYF.

The chain combines TRBV5-1 with TRBJ2-1, with 13 bases aligning to TRBD2. V lost 4 bases and J lost 8; bases outside the gene matches: 9. Germline CDR1 and CDR2: SGHRS and YFSETQ. CDR3 size: 16 residues. The DNA of the CDR3 is TGCGCCAGCAGCCCGGGGAGGACTAGCGGGAGAGATGAGCAGTTCTTC. Protein product: CASSPGRTSGRDEQFF.

The V gene is TRBV5-5, the J gene TRBJ2-1, with TRBD2 matching 7 bases. V lost 4 bases, J lost 5 bases, and 12 bases stayed unmatched. The CDR3 covers 16 residues. Germline CDR1 reads SGHKS; CDR2 reads YYEKEE (reference sequence). The CDR3 nucleotides read TGTGCCAGCAGCGGTAAGACTAGCCGAAGCAACAATGAGCAGTTCTTC. Translation gives CASSGKTSRSNNEQFF.

The rearrangement links TRBV27 to TRBJ1-2; D unclear. This CDR3 has 14 amino acids. V gave up 1 base and J gave up 4 bases, with 10 bases separating them. Germline V gene lookup returns CDR1 MNHEY and CDR2 SMNVEV (reference sequence). The CDR3 loop reads CASSLYPDRYGYTF. DNA for the CDR3: TGTGCCAGCAGTTTATACCCTGATCGCTATGGCTACACCTTC.